The TCR beta chain under discussion was sequenced for a study of T cells in localized non-small cell lung cancer. V dropped 6 bases and J dropped 6; count of bases not matched to a gene: 9. CDR1 is SNHLY, CDR2 FYNNEI, per germline. CDR3 length equals 15 residues. Clones were sequenced by immunoSEQ multiplex PCR, and TCRdb holds only the in-frame ones, with some missing. The data show 50,000 to 70,000 clones, 81% seen once. V gene TRBV2 combines with J gene TRBJ2-7; 12 positions match TRBD2. The source material was PBMCs, sampled before any cancer treatment. This TCR derives from a man aged 40-75 years with stage II lung adenocarcinoma. The CDR3 DNA sequence: TGTGCCAGCAGCTTGACTAGCGGGAGTCCAAGCGAGCAGTACTTC. It encodes CASSLTSGSPSEQYF.